Listed below are T cell receptor beta chains from one sample, sequenced in a study of CD8+ T cells in alopecia areata. Sequencing used immunoSEQ multiplex PCR; TCRdb keeps in-frame clones, though not all of them. The table records 150,000 or so clones, roughly 50% of them present only once. The sequencing input was CD4+ T cells sorted from blood. The receptor source for this set is a human donor with alopecia areata. Each CDR3 is given with its conserved first and last residue.

cdr3_length j_call v_call cdr3_aa
17 TRBJ2-1 TRBV14 CASSQDPRRGVYNEQFF
14 TRBJ1-1 TRBV30 CAWTDGAVGTEAFF
15 TRBJ1-2 TRBV2 CASSEAANRIYGYTF
14 TRBJ2-5 TRBV18 CASSYFGSEETQYF
12 TRBJ1-1 TRBV30 CAWTDMNTEAFF
14 TRBJ2-7 TRBV30 CAWSVSRQGKGQYF
14 TRBJ2-7 TRBV5-1 CASSSTGGNYEQYF
15 TRBJ2-7 TRBV7-6 CASSPTSGTTYEQYF
18 TRBJ2-3 TRBV7-3 CASSLTGLRTTAVDTQYF
13 TRBJ2-3 TRBV5-1 CASRGLSTDTQYF
14 TRBJ2-7 TRBV4-1 CASSSGTQPYEQYF
14 TRBJ2-3 TRBV30 CAWSQGRGTDTQYF
11 TRBJ2-7 TRBV29-1 CSASSSYEQYF
14 TRBJ2-1 TRBV7-9 CASSLPVGGGEQFF
16 TRBJ2-3 TRBV7-2 CASSQTGVTTTDTQYF
15 TRBJ2-2 TRBV29-1 CSVEARTGNTGELFF
15 TRBJ2-7 TRBV27 CASSPPSGSLKEQYF
14 TRBJ1-1 TRBV5-1 CASSSDNSYTEAFF
14 TRBJ2-1 TRBV9 CASSVAGRAFEQFF
14 TRBJ2-5 TRBV5-1 CASSFGSFQETQYF
15 TRBJ2-7 TRBV5-4 CASSAMQTREGEQYF
14 TRBJ1-3 TRBV30 CAWSPGPTGNTIYF
15 TRBJ1-5 TRBV30 CAWSRGQGPNQPQHF
14 TRBJ2-5 TRBV25-1 CASGPGRRQETQYF
11 TRBJ2-7 TRBV29-1 CSVQGTYEQYF
17 TRBJ1-1 TRBV7-9 CASGPGLRTGLGTEAFF
12 TRBJ1-1 TRBV29-1 CSALTGFTEAFF
15 TRBJ2-5 TRBV9 CASSVAVGRQETQYF
13 TRBJ2-5 TRBV28 CASRRNGQETQYF
16 TRBJ2-7 TRBV5-1 CASSQTGTASSYEQYF
18 TRBJ2-2 TRBV27 CASSVHRDRVSNTGELFF
13 TRBJ1-4 TRBV25-1 CASSERSAEKLFF
15 TRBJ2-3 TRBV5-1 CASSFWNSGTDTQYF
12 TRBJ2-5 TRBV29-1 CSVGQGGETQYF
15 TRBJ1-1 TRBV29-1 CSVDGGGSVNTEAFF
12 TRBJ2-7 TRBV29-1 CSVGRRGYEQYF
14 TRBJ1-2 TRBV5-1 CASSIGTGNYGYTF
14 TRBJ2-2 TRBV29-1 CSVKQGAPTGELFF
15 TRBJ2-2 TRBV5-1 CASSRGTANTGELFF
13 TRBJ2-7 TRBV7-3 CASSLMPSYEQYF
15 TRBJ2-5 TRBV7-9 CASSFLGASQETQYF
14 TRBJ2-7 TRBV5-1 CASSLSRGRIEQYF
16 TRBJ2-1 TRBV5-1 CASSPHTASSYNEQFF
16 TRBJ2-1 TRBV7-9 CASSPRRRWGGNEQFF
10 TRBJ2-7 TRBV2 CASGNYEQYF
14 TRBJ1-1 TRBV6-5 CASSYDRGGTEAFF
15 TRBJ2-1 TRBV14 CASSPSLDYYNEQFF
12 TRBJ2-5 TRBV2 CASKAAGETQYF
12 TRBJ2-7 TRBV9 CASSGPGIKQYF
14 TRBJ2-3 TRBV10-3 CAISTGTSTDTQYF
14 TRBJ2-7 TRBV19 CASSTTPVAHEQYF
14 TRBJ2-2 TRBV14 CASSYRVNTGELFF
16 TRBJ2-3 TRBV14 CASSSLPGQNTDTQYF
13 TRBJ2-1 TRBV30 CALAGGLWDEQFF
16 TRBJ2-3 TRBV4-1 CASSQDTSVGLDTQYF
14 TRBJ2-7 TRBV11-2 CASSRTGGVYEQYF
13 TRBJ2-1 TRBV2 CASSPAGSDEQFF
15 TRBJ1-2 TRBV18 CASSPPGQGDYGYTF
14 TRBJ1-1 TRBV29-1 CSVARTPSNTEAFF
13 TRBJ2-3 TRBV29-1 CSVGGTSGQTQYF